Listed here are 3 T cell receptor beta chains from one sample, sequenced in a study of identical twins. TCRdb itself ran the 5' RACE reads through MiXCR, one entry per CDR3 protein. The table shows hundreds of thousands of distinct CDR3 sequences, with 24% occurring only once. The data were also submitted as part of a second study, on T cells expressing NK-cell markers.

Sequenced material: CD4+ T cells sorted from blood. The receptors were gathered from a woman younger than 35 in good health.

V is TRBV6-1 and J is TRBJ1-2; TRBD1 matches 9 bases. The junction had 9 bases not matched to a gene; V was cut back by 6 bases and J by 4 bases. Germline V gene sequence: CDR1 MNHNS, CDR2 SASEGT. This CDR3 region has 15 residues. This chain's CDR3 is CASSGPGQGIYGYTF. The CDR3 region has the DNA TGTGCCAGCAGCGGGCCGGGACAGGGAATCTATGGCTACACCTTC.

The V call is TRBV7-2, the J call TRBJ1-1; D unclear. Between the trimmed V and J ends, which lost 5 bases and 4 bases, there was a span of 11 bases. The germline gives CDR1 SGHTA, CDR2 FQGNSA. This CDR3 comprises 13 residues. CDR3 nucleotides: TGTGCCAGCAGCCCCCGACTAGGCACTGAAGCTTTCTTT. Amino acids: CASSPRLGTEAFF. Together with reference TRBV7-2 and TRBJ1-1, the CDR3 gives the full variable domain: GAGVSQSPSNKVTEKGKDVELRCDPISGHTALYWYRQSLGQGLEFLIYFQGNSAPDKSGLPSDRFSAERTGGSVSTLTIQRTQQEDSAVYLCASSPRLGTEAFFGQGTRLTVV.

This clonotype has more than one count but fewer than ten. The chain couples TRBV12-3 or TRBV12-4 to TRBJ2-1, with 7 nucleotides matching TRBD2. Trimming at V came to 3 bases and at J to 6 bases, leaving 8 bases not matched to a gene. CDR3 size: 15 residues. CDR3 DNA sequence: TGTGCCAGCAGTTTGTTGTCGGGGGGTAGCAATGAGCAGTTCTTC. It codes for CASSLLSGGSNEQFF.